Presented here are 16 T cell receptor beta chains from one specimen sequenced in a study of T cells after somatic rescue of genetic block. Profiling relied on immunoSEQ multiplex PCR, and the TCRdb table lists in-frame clones only, not all of them. The repertoire includes about 67,000 clones, about 90% of them detected once, and under 4% sits in the top ten. The sample was peripheral blood mononuclear cells (PBMCs). These receptors all come from a man between 35 and 55 years old.

CDR3 residues: CASSLNGASYEQYF. CDR3 bases: TGTGCCAGCAGCTTGAATGGGGCCTCCTACGAGCAGTACTTC. The V and J genes are TRBV5-6 and TRBJ2-7; tentative D call: TRBD1 (5 bases). The length of the CDR3 is 14 residues. V was trimmed by 1 base and J by 0 bases, leaving 8 bases between them. The germline gives CDR1 SGHDT, CDR2 YYEEEE.

V is TRBV7-2 and J is TRBJ2-4; D tentatively fits TRBD1 or TRBD2 (5 bases each). The CDR3 runs 16 residues. Per the germline V gene, CDR1 is SGHTA and CDR2 is FQGNSA. V lost 1 base, J lost 2 bases, and 12 bases lay in between. The CDR3 loop reads CASSLERAGSKNIQYF. In nucleotides, the CDR3 is TGTGCCAGCAGCTTAGAGAGGGCAGGGTCCAAAAACATTCAGTACTTC.

The V and J genes are TRBV7-2 and TRBJ2-5, with TRBD1 matching 8 bases. Germline-derived CDR1 and CDR2 are SGHTA and FQGNSA. The CDR3 covers 14 residues. V shed 5 bases and J 4 bases; nucleotides not matched to a gene: 6. The CDR3 here is CASSPGDRPETQYF. The CDR3 coding sequence is TGTGCCAGCAGCCCTGGGGACAGGCCAGAGACCCAGTACTTC.

The chain links TRBV10-1 to TRBJ1-1; TRBD1 is a possible D gene (5 bases). This CDR3 has 14 residues. The germline gives CDR1 WNHNN, CDR2 SYGVQD (reference sequence). V lost 6 bases to trimming and J lost 0 bases, with 11 bases between them. The chain's CDR3 is CASRWTSMNTEAFF. DNA for the CDR3: TGCGCCAGCAGATGGACATCGATGAACACTGAAGCTTTCTTT.

The chain links TRBV10-2 to TRBJ2-7; 8 positions match TRBD1. Germline V CDR1 and CDR2: WSHSY, SAAADI. The CDR3 sequence is 11 residues long. V was pared by 8 bases and J by 4 bases, with 1 base of the junction left unmatched. Here the CDR3 reads CASGQGYEQYF. The CDR3, as DNA: TGCGCCAGCGGACAGGGTTACGAGCAGTACTTC.

For this clone: In the same sample, other DNA sequences code for this CDR3. The rearrangement uses TRBV7-3 and TRBJ2-1; 8 nucleotides agree with TRBD2. The J segment lost 4 bases and the V segment lost 5 bases, leaving 7 bases of the junction unmatched. CDR1 and CDR2 (germline): SGHTA, FQGTGA. CDR3 size: 15 residues. This CDR3 reads CASSPIAGRYNEQFF. CDR3 sequence (DNA): TGTGCCAGCAGCCCAATAGCGGGGAGGTACAATGAGCAGTTCTTC.

The rearrangement joins TRBV4-2 to TRBJ1-2, with 7 bases matching TRBD1. There are 13 residues in the CDR3. Germline CDR1 is LGHNA and CDR2 is YNFKEQ. V dropped 4 bases and J dropped 6; count of bases not matched to a gene: 5. The CDR3 reads CASSPETGNGYTF. The CDR3 DNA follows: TGTGCCAGCAGCCCAGAGACAGGGAATGGCTACACCTTC.

The V and J genes are TRBV5-5 and TRBJ2-7, with D hard to call. Deletions cut 3 bases from V and 0 bases from J, with 13 bases between. Germline assignment: CDR1 SGHKS and CDR2 YYEKEE (reference sequence). CDR3 length equals 15 residues. For the CDR3, the DNA is TGTGCCAGCAGCTCGACGGCCCACCCCTCCTACGAGCAGTACTTC. It specifies CASSSTAHPSYEQYF.

V gene TRBV5-5 combines with J gene TRBJ1-4; TRBD1 aligns across 8 bases. V lost 0 bases to trimming and J lost 2 bases; unmatched junction nucleotides: 3. Looked up from germline, CDR1 is SGHKS and CDR2 is YYEKEE (reference sequence). This CDR3 comprises 16 residues. This CDR3 reads CASSLDRGRTNEKLFF. The DNA for the CDR3 is TGTGCCAGCAGCTTGGACAGGGGGAGGACTAATGAAAAACTGTTTTTT.

This sequence joins TRBV5-1 and TRBJ1-1; TRBD1 agrees at 12 bases. The CDR3 loop spans 14 amino acids. Trimming removed 3 bases from V and 4 bases from J; junction bases left unmatched: 1. Germline V gene sequence: CDR1 SGHRS, CDR2 YFSETQ. CDR3 in amino acids: CASSWGQGATEAFF. The CDR3 DNA is TGCGCCAGCAGCTGGGGACAGGGGGCCACTGAAGCTTTCTTT.

The chain uses TRBV7-8 and TRBJ2-5; 10 bases are shared with TRBD2. V was clipped by 5 bases and J by 5 bases; unmatched bases: 5. The CDR3 totals 14 residues. The V gene's germline CDR1 is SGHVS and CDR2 FQNEAQ. CDR3 coding DNA: TGTGCCAGCAGCCCGAGCGGGGGGGCTGAGACCCAGTACTTC. Translation: CASSPSGGAETQYF.

The rearrangement uses TRBV19 and TRBJ1-3; TRBD1 agrees at 9 bases. The CDR3 runs 15 residues. The germline V gene encodes CDR1 LNHDA and CDR2 SQIVND (reference sequence). The J segment lost 3 bases and the V segment lost 3 bases, leaving 3 bases of the junction unmatched. CDR3 DNA: TGTGCCAGTAGTATTGGGACAGGGAGTGGAAACACCATATATTTT. Protein sequence: CASSIGTGSGNTIYF.

This clone was picked up one time. The DNA of the CDR3 is TGTGCCAGCAGGGGGACAGGGGCGTCCTACGAGCAGTACTTC. Translating gives CASRGTGASYEQYF. The J gene is TRBJ2-7, the V gene TRBV5-6; 10 nucleotides line up with TRBD1. There are 14 residues in the CDR3. V dropped 5 bases and J dropped 1; count of bases not matched to a gene: 3. Germline V CDR1 and CDR2: SGHDT, YYEEEE. Full variable domain (outside the CDR3, taken from reference TRBV5-6 and TRBJ2-7): DAGVTQSPTHLIKTRGQQVTLRCSPKSGHDTVSWYQQALGQGPQFIFQYYEEEERQRGNFPDRFSGHQFPNYSSELNVNALLLGDSALYLCASRGTGASYEQYFGPGTRLTVT.

The V gene is TRBV2, the J gene TRBJ2-7; D is unclear. The CDR3 extends over 13 amino acids. V lost 3 bases, J lost 5 bases, and 11 bases lay in between. In germline, CDR1 is SNHLY, CDR2 FYNNEI. The CDR3 DNA follows: TGTGCCAGCAGTGACAGGTTTATCGACGAGCAGTACTTC. This sequence encodes CASSDRFIDEQYF.

This chain links TRBV15 with TRBJ2-1; D is possibly TRBD2 (5 bases). The V and J ends lost 5 bases and 8 bases respectively, with 19 bases between them. This CDR3 is built from 15 residues. CDR1 and CDR2 from the germline V gene are LNHNV and YYDKDF (reference sequence). CDR3 bases: TGTGCCACCAGCTCTGAGTGGCGGGCGAACGATGAGCAGTTCTTC. This translates into CATSSEWRANDEQFF.

This sequence joins TRBV2 and TRBJ2-7; 7 bases are shared with TRBD2. Germline CDR1 and CDR2: SNHLY and FYNNEI. This CDR3 region has 13 residues. After removal of 5 bases from V and 4 bases from J, the junction contained 5 bases not matched to a gene. CDR3 bases: TGTGCCAGCAGTATGACTAGCCAGTACGAGCAGTACTTC. Translating gives CASSMTSQYEQYF.